The rows below give T cell receptor beta chains drawn from one sample of a study of blood T cell repertoires in COVID-19. Libraries were prepared by immunoSEQ multiplex PCR; TCRdb keeps only in-frame clonotypes and omits some of them. The table has 92,000 or so clones, approximately 90% seen once. Source material: peripheral blood. The receptor source for this set is a man aged 55 to 69 with acute or convalescent COVID-19. CDR3s include the opening cysteine and the closing phenylalanine or tryptophan. The order of the fields is CDR3 DNA, CDR3 protein, J gene, clone size, V gene, D gene. D genes are given only for firm matches. Size tells how often a clone was seen (once, few, many) or the class of an expanded clone, and some rows leave it out.

DNA: TGTGCCAGCAGCCCCCCCAACAGGGCCATCAATCAGCCCCAGCATTTT
CDR3: CASSPPNRAINQPQHF
J: TRBJ1-5
size: once
V: TRBV7-2
D: NA

DNA: TGCAGCGTGGGGACAGGGGATGGGAACACTGAAGCTTTCTTT
CDR3: CSVGTGDGNTEAFF
J: TRBJ1-1
size: NA
V: TRBV29-1
D: TRBD1

DNA: TGTGCCAGCAGCCTACCTCCAGGGGATGGCACAGATACGCAGTATTTT
CDR3: CASSLPPGDGTDTQYF
J: TRBJ2-3
size: few
V: TRBV7-9
D: NA

DNA: TGTGCCAGCAGTTACGGGGGGGAGCCCCAGCATTTT
CDR3: CASSYGGEPQHF
J: TRBJ1-5
size: once
V: TRBV6-5
D: NA

DNA: TGTGCCAGCAGCGTAGGACCCCAGGCCAATCAGCCCCAGCATTTT
CDR3: CASSVGPQANQPQHF
J: TRBJ1-5
size: NA
V: TRBV9
D: NA

DNA: TGTGCCAGCAGCCAAGTTGGGGCTGTGCAGGGGACCCAGTACTTC
CDR3: CASSQVGAVQGTQYF
J: TRBJ2-5
size: NA
V: TRBV4-2
D: NA

DNA: TGCGCCAGCAGCTTGTCAGGCCAGAAGATTAATGGCTACACCTTC
CDR3: CASSLSGQKINGYTF
J: TRBJ1-2
size: NA
V: TRBV5-1
D: NA

DNA: TGTGCCAGCAGCGCTCTGAAAGGGCCCCGCGACAGACTCTACGAGCAGTACTTC
CDR3: CASSALKGPRDRLYEQYF
J: TRBJ2-7
size: NA
V: TRBV7-9
D: NA

DNA: TGCGCCAGCAGCCCGCGGACTCGGGATCCCCAATGGGACCAGTACTTC
CDR3: CASSPRTRDPQWDQYF
J: TRBJ2-5
size: NA
V: TRBV4-1
D: NA

DNA: TGCGCCAGCAGCTCTGGACAGGGTGTTAACTATGGCTACACCTTC
CDR3: CASSSGQGVNYGYTF
J: TRBJ1-2
size: NA
V: TRBV5-1
D: TRBD1

DNA: TGTGCCAGCCGGACAGGGGGAGGGTCACCCCTCCACTTT
CDR3: CASRTGGGSPLHF
J: TRBJ1-6
size: NA
V: TRBV27
D: TRBD1

DNA: TGTGCCAGCAGTTTCGGGTTCGCGAACACCGGGGAGCTGTTTTTT
CDR3: CASSFGFANTGELFF
J: TRBJ2-2
size: NA
V: TRBV11-3
D: NA

DNA: TGTGCCACCAGTGATTTTCGAGGGGGTTACAATGAGCAGTTCTTC
CDR3: CATSDFRGGYNEQFF
J: TRBJ2-1
size: NA
V: TRBV24-1
D: NA

DNA: TGTGCCAGCAGTTTGCGGCCACAGGGAGACTATGGCTACACCTTC
CDR3: CASSLRPQGDYGYTF
J: TRBJ1-2
size: NA
V: TRBV27
D: NA

DNA: TGCGCCAGCGGGCACGGGACAGGAGACACTGAAGCTTTCTTT
CDR3: CASGHGTGDTEAFF
J: TRBJ1-1
size: NA
V: TRBV5-1
D: TRBD1

DNA: TGTGCCAGTAGCCCCACCGGGACTCCTAATCAGCCCCAGCATTTT
CDR3: CASSPTGTPNQPQHF
J: TRBJ1-5
size: NA
V: TRBV19
D: NA

DNA: TGCAGCGTGGAGGACAGGCGAACTGGAAACACCATATATTTT
CDR3: CSVEDRRTGNTIYF
J: TRBJ1-3
size: NA
V: TRBV29-1
D: TRBD1

DNA: TGTGCCAGCAGTGAAGGAGGCCTCGGTGGCTACACCTTC
CDR3: CASSEGGLGGYTF
J: TRBJ1-2
size: few
V: TRBV2
D: NA

DNA: TGTGCCAGCAGCGGAGGTCTAGCGGGGGATACGCAGTATTTT
CDR3: CASSGGLAGDTQYF
J: TRBJ2-3
size: NA
V: TRBV6-4
D: TRBD2

DNA: TGCAGTGCTAGACAGATTGAAAAACTGTTTTTT
CDR3: CSARQIEKLFF
J: TRBJ1-4
size: NA
V: TRBV20-1
D: NA

DNA: TGTGCCAGCAGCCTGCTCACTAGCGGGGACTCCTACGAGCAGTACTTC
CDR3: CASSLLTSGDSYEQYF
J: TRBJ2-7
size: NA
V: TRBV11-3
D: TRBD2

DNA: TGTGCCAGTCCCGGGACAGGGGGCAATCAGCCCCAGCATTTT
CDR3: CASPGTGGNQPQHF
J: TRBJ1-5
size: NA
V: TRBV21-1
D: NA

DNA: TGTGCCAGCAGCTTAGCGCCCGGACAGGGGGTCGGTCGGGGTAATTCACCCCTCCACTTT
CDR3: CASSLAPGQGVGRGNSPLHF
J: TRBJ1-6
size: few
V: TRBV7-6
D: TRBD1

DNA: TGTGCCAGCAGCTTAGTCGACGGGGTATGGAATGAGCAGTTCTTC
CDR3: CASSLVDGVWNEQFF
J: TRBJ2-1
size: NA
V: TRBV7-8
D: NA